The 17 T cell receptor beta chains given below trace back to one sample, sequenced in a study of blood T cell repertoires in COVID-19. The table came from immunoSEQ multiplex PCR; TCRdb's copy has only in-frame clones and leaves some out. The sample holds approximately 40,000 clones, about 85% seen once. Sequencing input: peripheral blood. The receptor source for this set is a woman older than 75 in a cohort sampled during active or convalescent COVID-19.

Turning to this clone: The sample carries other DNA sequences with the same CDR3. This chain connects TRBV6-5 to TRBJ2-5, with 7 bases aligning to TRBD1. Looked up from germline, CDR1 is MNHEY and CDR2 is SVGAGI. The CDR3 has 15 amino acids. J gave up 5 bases and V 7 bases, and 13 bases lay outside the gene matches. The CDR3 reads CASTVDRGLAETQYF. For the CDR3, the DNA is TGTGCCAGCACCGTGGATAGGGGGCTTGCGGAGACCCAGTACTTC.

This clone is medium-sized (0.01 to 0.1%) within its sample. The chain employs TRBV6-5 and TRBJ2-7; D might be TRBD1 (6 bases). Germline CDR1 and CDR2: MNHEY and SVGAGI. The germline V and J ends were trimmed by 0 bases and 0 bases, with 12 bases remaining between them. The CDR3 totals 16 residues. CDR3 sequence (DNA): TGTGCCAGCAGTTACTCGACCACAGGGCGCTCCTACGAGCAGTACTTC. It codes for CASSYSTTGRSYEQYF.

The V gene is TRBV7-9, the J gene TRBJ2-1; D may be TRBD1 (6 bases). This CDR3 spans 13 amino acids. The germline gives CDR1 SEHNR, CDR2 FQNEAQ (reference sequence). Trimming took 2 bases from V and 8 from J, leaving 10 bases between them. CDR3 region: CASSLYRADEQFF. The CDR3, as DNA: TGTGCCAGCAGCTTATACAGGGCGGATGAGCAGTTCTTC.

The V gene is TRBV2, the J gene TRBJ1-3, with TRBD1 identical over 8 bases. Trimming at V came to 3 bases and at J to 3 bases, leaving 1 base not matched to a gene. This CDR3 comprises 14 residues. From germline, CDR1 is SNHLY and CDR2 FYNNEI. CDR3 nucleotides: TGTGCCAGCAGTGACACAGGGGGTGGAAACACCATATATTTT. Encoded protein: CASSDTGGGNTIYF. Full variable domain (outside the CDR3, taken from reference TRBV2 and TRBJ1-3): EPEVTQTPSHQVTQMGQEVILRCVPISNHLYFYWYRQILGQKVEFLVSFYNNEISEKSEIFDDQFSVERPDGSNFTLKIRSTKLEDSAMYFCASSDTGGGNTIYFGEGSWLTVV.

This sequence joins TRBV4-1 and TRBJ1-5; TRBD1 agrees at 7 bases. V was clipped by 1 base and J by 4 bases; unmatched bases: 4. Germline V gene sequence: CDR1 MGHRA, CDR2 YSYEKL. The CDR3 loop spans 15 amino acids. This chain's CDR3 is CASSQGAQGNQPQHF. The CDR3 nucleotides are TGCGCCAGCAGCCAAGGGGCACAGGGGAATCAGCCCCAGCATTTT.

V and J are TRBV11-2 and TRBJ1-6, with D hard to call. Trimming took 0 bases from V and 2 from J, leaving 11 bases between them. The length of the CDR3 is 17 residues. Germline lookup yields CDR1 SGHAT and CDR2 FQNNGV. The chain's CDR3 is CASSLDLRRPYNSPLHF. The CDR3 nucleotides are TGTGCCAGCAGCTTAGATCTGAGGAGACCCTATAATTCACCCCTCCACTTT.

CDR3 DNA sequence: TGTGCCAGCAGTTTTTGGAGCTCCTACGAGCAGTACTTC. It is translated as CASSFWSSYEQYF. V gene TRBV27 combines with J gene TRBJ2-7; no reliable D call. The CDR3 is made up of 13 amino acids. Germline CDR1 and CDR2: MNHEY and SMNVEV (reference sequence). Trimming took off 3 bases at V and 0 bases at J, with 6 bases between the two ends.

This chain joins TRBV7-6 and TRBJ2-7; 9 bases fit TRBD1. Germline V gene lookup returns CDR1 SGHVS and CDR2 FNYEAQ. The CDR3 is 15 residues long. The J segment lost 4 bases and the V segment lost 6 bases, leaving 10 bases of the junction unmatched. In DNA form, the CDR3 reads TGTGCCAGCAGGCGTTGGGACAGGGAAGAATACGAGCAGTACTTC. Its translation: CASRRWDREEYEQYF.

J is TRBJ2-7 and V is TRBV7-2; no clear D. Germline values: CDR1 SGHTA, CDR2 FQGNSA. Trimming took 1 base from V and 6 from J, leaving 16 bases between them. CDR3 length: 15 residues. In nucleotides, the CDR3 is TGTGCCAGCAGCTTAGTAAGAGGCCCTCTCTCCGAGCAGTACTTC. It codes for CASSLVRGPLSEQYF.

V gene TRBV5-4 combines with J gene TRBJ1-2; 7 bases align to TRBD1. This CDR3 spans 13 amino acids. Trimming cost V 0 bases and J 8 bases; bases outside gene matches: 4. Germline CDR1 reads SGHNT; CDR2 reads YYREEE (reference sequence). CDR3 in amino acids: CASSLVTGRGYTF. Here the CDR3 DNA reads TGTGCCAGCAGCTTGGTGACAGGGCGAGGCTACACCTTC.

With respect to this clone: A junction end diverges from the germline sequence, so it may reflect a read error. Here the CDR3 reads CASSAELAGRLREQYF. The CDR3 DNA is TGTGCTAGCAGCGCAGAACTAGCGGGGCGCCTGCGTGAGCAGTACTTC. The V gene is TRBV7-7, the J gene TRBJ2-7, with 10 positions matching TRBD2. The CDR3 contains 16 residues. Germline loops: CDR1 SSHAT, CDR2 FNYEAQ (reference sequence).

The rearrangement uses TRBV11-2 and TRBJ2-3; 8 bases align to TRBD2. CDR1 is SGHAT and CDR2 is FQNNGV in the germline V gene. J gave up 1 base and V 2 bases, and 8 bases lay outside the gene matches. The CDR3 is made up of 17 amino acids. CDR3 sequence (DNA): TGTGCCAGCAGCTTAAGGACCTCAGCGGGGGGCACAGATACGCAGTATTTT. Its protein product is CASSLRTSAGGTDTQYF.

The chain has TRBV6-5 and TRBJ1-2, with TRBD1 as a possible D gene (5 bases). Trimming left V 4 bases short and J 2 bases short, with 8 bases between. The CDR3 length is 13 residues. From germline, CDR1 is MNHEY and CDR2 SVGAGI. This CDR3 is CASSSGGNYGYTF. The CDR3 region has the DNA TGTGCCAGCAGTTCCGGGGGGAACTATGGCTACACCTTC.

J is TRBJ2-3 and V is TRBV6-4, with D possibly being TRBD2 (5 bases). The CDR3 runs to 15 residues. Trimming took off 2 bases at V and 3 bases at J, with 12 bases between the two ends. Germline V gene lookup returns CDR1 MRHNA and CDR2 SNTAGT. The CDR3 is CASSDSGRGTDTQYF. The CDR3 nucleotides are TGTGCCAGCAGTGACAGTGGTCGGGGTACAGATACGCAGTATTTT.

The genes are TRBV5-1 and TRBJ1-6; 10 nucleotides line up with TRBD1. CDR3 length: 16 residues. Germline CDR1 and CDR2: SGHRS and YFSETQ. V was pared by 2 bases and J by 7 bases, with 6 bases of the junction left unmatched. CDR3 in amino acids: CASSFSGTGENSPLHF. CDR3 coding DNA: TGCGCCAGCAGCTTCTCCGGGACAGGGGAGAATTCACCCCTCCACTTT.

This rearrangement joins TRBV30 to TRBJ1-2; the D is unclear. In germline, CDR1 is GTSNPN, CDR2 SVGIG (reference sequence). V gave up 3 bases and J gave up 8 bases, with 25 bases separating them. The CDR3 has 16 amino acids. CDR3 in DNA: TGTGCCTGGAGAGAGCCCTGGGTCAAGCGAACGGAGGGCTACACCTTC. This encodes CAWREPWVKRTEGYTF.

There are a few counts of this clone. The chain combines TRBV7-2 with TRBJ1-2, with a possible D match to TRBD1 (5 bases). Germline V gene lookup returns CDR1 SGHTA and CDR2 FQGNSA. The V end lost 0 bases, the J end lost 0 bases, and 8 bases lay between the germline ends. CDR3 length: 15 amino acids. In nucleotides, the CDR3 is TGTGCCAGCAGCTTAGCTACAGGCTCTAACTATGGCTACACCTTC. Protein sequence: CASSLATGSNYGYTF. Together with reference TRBV7-2 and TRBJ1-2, the CDR3 gives the full variable domain: GAGVSQSPSNKVTEKGKDVELRCDPISGHTALYWYRQSLGQGLEFLIYFQGNSAPDKSGLPSDRFSAERTGGSVSTLTIQRTQQEDSAVYLCASSLATGSNYGYTFGSGTRLTVV.